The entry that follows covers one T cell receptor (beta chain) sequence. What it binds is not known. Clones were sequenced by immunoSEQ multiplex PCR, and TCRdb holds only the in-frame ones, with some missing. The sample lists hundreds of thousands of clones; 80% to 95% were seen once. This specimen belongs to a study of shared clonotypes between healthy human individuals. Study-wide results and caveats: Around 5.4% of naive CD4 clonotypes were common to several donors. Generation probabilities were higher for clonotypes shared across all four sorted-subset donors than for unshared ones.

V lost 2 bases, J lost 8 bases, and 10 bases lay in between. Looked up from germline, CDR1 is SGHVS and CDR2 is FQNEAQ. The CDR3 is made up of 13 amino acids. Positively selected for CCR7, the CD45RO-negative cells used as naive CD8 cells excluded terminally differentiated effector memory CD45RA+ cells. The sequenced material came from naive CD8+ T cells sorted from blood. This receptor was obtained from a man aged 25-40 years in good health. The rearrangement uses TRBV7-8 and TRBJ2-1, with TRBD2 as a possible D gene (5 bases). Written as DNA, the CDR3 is TGTGCCAGCAGCTTATCCCTAGCACATGAGCAGTTCTTC. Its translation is CASSLSLAHEQFF.